What follows are 26 T cell receptor beta chains derived from one specimen sequenced in a study of T-cell memory formation after mild COVID-19. MiXCR was run by TCRdb on the 5' RACE reads, yielding one entry per CDR3 protein. The table records 300,000 to 350,000 distinct CDR3 sequences, 10% to 15% of them present only once. The sample comprised PBMCs or a T cell subset sorted from them (not recorded which). All receptors derive from a young man who had mild COVID-19 (a few samples of this study predate the infection). Cell type and time point are not known.

The sample holds a few counts of this clonotype. The chain combines TRBV14 with TRBJ2-7, with a weak D call TRBD1 (6 bases). The CDR3 is made up of 14 amino acids. Germline CDR1 reads SGHDN; CDR2 reads FVKESK. Trimming removed 1 base at V and 3 bases at J, with 10 bases between. CDR3 region: CASSQVGQLYEQYF. Here the CDR3 DNA reads TGTGCCAGCAGCCAAGTAGGACAGCTCTACGAGCAGTACTTC.

This clonotype was observed many times. V and J are TRBV7-2 and TRBJ1-2; D is undetermined. This CDR3 has 15 amino acids. The V gene's germline CDR1 is SGHTA and CDR2 FQGNSA. The V and J ends lost 1 base and 4 bases respectively, with 13 bases between them. The CDR3 bases are TGTGCCAGCAGCTTAGGTCCAGGAACTATCTATGGCTACACCTTC. Residues: CASSLGPGTIYGYTF.

The CDR3 DNA is TGTGCCAGCAGCCCCGGGCGGGCGGGGGTAGGCACCGGGGAGCTGTTTTTT. Encoded protein: CASSPGRAGVGTGELFF. This chain joins TRBV7-2 and TRBJ2-2; 7 bases are shared with TRBD2. In germline, CDR1 is SGHTA, CDR2 FQGNSA. This CDR3 contains 17 residues. The V and J ends lost 5 bases and 4 bases, in that order; junction bases with no gene match: 13.

This clonotype was seen ten or more times. This rearrangement joins TRBV5-6 to TRBJ1-1, with D hard to call. The V and J ends lost 5 bases and 7 bases respectively, with 9 bases between them. Germline CDR1 is SGHDT and CDR2 is YYEEEE. This CDR3 contains 11 residues. CDR3 amino acids: CASSEHGEAFF. The CDR3, as DNA: TGTGCCAGCAGTGAGCATGGTGAAGCTTTCTTT.

The V gene is TRBV6-5, the J gene TRBJ2-5; 8 bases agree with TRBD1. J lost 5 bases, V lost 5 bases, and 10 bases had no gene match. CDR1 and CDR2 from the germline V gene are MNHEY and SVGAGI. The CDR3 extends over 15 amino acids. The chain's CDR3 is CASSPGRTGWETQYF. The CDR3 bases are TGTGCCAGCAGTCCCGGCCGGACAGGGTGGGAGACCCAGTACTTC.

This clonotype was counted a few times. This chain joins TRBV7-2 and TRBJ2-7; 16 nucleotides line up with TRBD2. Germline assignment: CDR1 SGHTA and CDR2 FQGNSA. This CDR3 is built from 16 residues. V gave up 5 bases and J gave up 7 bases; unmatched junction bases: 8. CDR3 loop: CASSPGTSGGAAEQYF. CDR3 nucleotides: TGTGCCAGCAGCCCCGGGACTAGCGGGGGGGCCGCTGAGCAGTACTTC.

V usage is TRBV12-3 or TRBV12-4 and J usage is TRBJ2-5; a weak D match, TRBD1 (6 bases). The CDR3 has 12 amino acids. The V and J ends lost 6 bases and 9 bases respectively, with 14 bases between them. In DNA form, the CDR3 reads TGTGCCAGCAGCCGGAACAGGGTCGCCCAGTACTTC. Protein: CASSRNRVAQYF.

The CDR3: CASSERDRVEQYV. CDR3 bases: TGTGCCAGCAGCGAGCGGGACAGGGTCGAGCAGTACGTC. The genes are TRBV7-9 and TRBJ2-7; 9 bases match TRBD1. Germline V gives CDR1 SEHNR, CDR2 FQNEAQ (reference sequence). The length of the CDR3 is 13 residues. The V and J ends lost 5 bases and 6 bases, in that order; junction bases with no gene match: 5.

This clonotype was counted many times. The chain couples TRBV5-1 to TRBJ2-3; D is unresolved. Germline V gene sequence: CDR1 SGHRS, CDR2 YFSETQ. Trimming cost V 4 bases and J 1 base, with 10 bases left between them. CDR3 length: 14 amino acids. CDR3 sequence reads: CASSTGRGTDTQYF. The CDR3 coding sequence is TGCGCCAGCAGCACCGGACGTGGCACAGATACGCAGTATTTT.

This clonotype was observed a handful of times. This chain connects TRBV4-3 to TRBJ1-2, with 8 bases that match TRBD1. The CDR3 has 15 amino acids. V gave up 0 bases and J gave up 3 bases; unmatched junction bases: 3. Germline V gene lookup returns CDR1 LGHNA and CDR2 YSLEER. This CDR3 is CASSQDQTGDYGYTF. CDR3 DNA: TGCGCCAGCAGCCAAGACCAGACAGGGGACTATGGCTACACCTTC.

This chain connects TRBV11-2 to TRBJ1-2, with D maybe TRBD1 (5 bases). V gave up 2 bases and J gave up 8 bases, with 24 bases separating them. This CDR3 region has 17 residues. Germline-derived CDR1 and CDR2 are SGHAT and FQNNGV. The CDR3 is CASSLMRGTTLSEGYTF. DNA of the CDR3: TGTGCCAGCAGCTTAATGAGGGGCACAACGCTTTCAGAAGGCTACACCTTC.

The sample holds a few counts of this clonotype. This chain connects TRBV5-4 to TRBJ2-1; 10 bases map to TRBD2. The germline V gene encodes CDR1 SGHNT and CDR2 YYREEE (reference sequence). The V and J ends lost 4 bases and 7 bases, in that order; junction bases with no gene match: 8. CDR3 size: 15 residues. CDR3 region: CASSPWVSGGNEQFF. CDR3 DNA: TGTGCCAGCAGCCCGTGGGTTAGCGGGGGGAATGAGCAGTTCTTC.

The J gene is TRBJ1-2, the V gene TRBV6-1, with a tentative D call TRBD1 (6 bases). This CDR3 spans 14 amino acids. Germline values: CDR1 MNHNS, CDR2 SASEGT. Trimming stripped 2 bases from V and 4 bases from J, with 11 bases between. The CDR3 is CASSERGQTYGYTF. For the CDR3, the DNA is TGTGCCAGCAGTGAAAGAGGACAGACCTATGGCTACACCTTC.

This sequence joins TRBV3-1 and TRBJ2-7; D not certain. Trimming stripped 0 bases from V and 6 bases from J, with 3 bases between. CDR1 and CDR2 (germline): LGHDT, YNNKEL (reference sequence). This CDR3 has 11 amino acids. CDR3 nucleotide sequence: TGTGCCAGCAGCCAAGATGGCGAGCAGTACGTC. Translating gives CASSQDGEQYV.

This clonotype has more than one count but fewer than ten. CDR3 nucleotide sequence: TGTGCCAGCAGCAGGCCGCTAGCGGGGCCCCAGCATTTT. It codes for CASSRPLAGPQHF. This chain joins TRBV12-3 or TRBV12-4 and TRBJ1-5; no clear D gene. The CDR3 is 13 residues long. Trimming stripped 6 bases from V and 9 bases from J, with 15 bases between.

The rearrangement uses TRBV9 and TRBJ2-1; D remains ambiguous. CDR1 SGDLS and CDR2 YYNGEE come from the germline V gene. The CDR3 totals 15 residues. V was clipped by 0 bases and J by 6 bases, with 13 bases between them. CDR3 in amino acids: CASSVGGVASNEQFF. For the CDR3, the DNA is TGTGCCAGCAGCGTAGGAGGAGTGGCCTCCAATGAGCAGTTCTTC.

Only a few counts were recorded for this clonotype. The chain recombines TRBV29-1 with TRBJ2-1, with 8 nucleotides matching TRBD2. Germline trimming cut 8 bases from V and 0 bases from J; bases unmatched to any gene: 9. The CDR3 loop spans 15 amino acids. The germline V gene has CDR1 SQVTM and CDR2 ANQGSEA. The CDR3 DNA sequence: TGCAGCTCCCGGGGGGGGCCCAGCTCCTACAATGAGCAGTTCTTC. This codes for CSSRGGPSSYNEQFF.

V gene TRBV6-5 combines with J gene TRBJ1-2; 7 nucleotides agree with TRBD1. The junction had 7 bases not matched to a gene; V was cut back by 6 bases and J by 3 bases. Germline CDR1 is MNHEY and CDR2 is SVGAGI. The CDR3 loop spans 14 amino acids. The CDR3 here is CASRTGSYDYGYTF. The CDR3 DNA sequence: TGTGCCAGCAGGACAGGGAGCTATGACTATGGCTACACCTTC.

The V gene is TRBV6-5, the J gene TRBJ1-4; 8 bases are a match to TRBD1. V gave up 2 bases and J gave up 10 bases; unmatched junction bases: 12. From germline, CDR1 is MNHEY and CDR2 SVGAGI. The CDR3 is 16 residues long. CDR3 bases: TGTGCCAGCAGTTACACCTCCACAGGGGGTAGCGCAAAACTGTTTTTT. Protein product: CASSYTSTGGSAKLFF.

This clonotype was picked up many times. The genes are TRBV4-3 and TRBJ1-5; 7 nucleotides agree with TRBD1. V lost 3 bases and J lost 6; bases outside the gene matches: 8. CDR3 length: 15 amino acids. Germline V CDR1 and CDR2: LGHNA, YSLEER. CDR3 residues: CASSQTDRVGQPQHF. CDR3 sequence (DNA): TGCGCCAGCAGCCAGACAGACAGGGTCGGTCAGCCCCAGCATTTT.

This clonotype was seen more than once but under ten times. The chain links TRBV2 to TRBJ2-1, with D unresolved. The germline V gene encodes CDR1 SNHLY and CDR2 FYNNEI. CDR3 length: 15 amino acids. V was trimmed by 3 bases and J by 7 bases, leaving 16 bases between them. The CDR3 DNA is TGTGCCAGCAGTGACCCCCTCGTGGTGGATAATGAGCAGTTCTTC. This sequence encodes CASSDPLVVDNEQFF.

In its sample, this clonotype was seen a few times. CDR3 DNA: TGTGCCAGCAGCTCTTGGACATTCCAAGAGACCCAGTACTTC. Translated: CASSSWTFQETQYF. The chain carries TRBV7-7 and TRBJ2-5, with D perhaps TRBD1 (5 bases). This CDR3 is 14 amino acids long. Trimming removed 4 bases from V and 1 base from J, with 10 bases in between. CDR1 and CDR2 from the germline V gene are SSHAT and FNYEAQ (reference sequence).

In its sample, this clonotype was seen a few times. The chain employs TRBV7-2 and TRBJ1-1; no reliable D call. The CDR3 is 13 amino acids. Per the germline V gene, CDR1 is SGHTA and CDR2 is FQGNSA. V shed 5 bases and J shed 11 bases, with 18 bases lying between them. CDR3 sequence: CASSTNLAITAFF. The CDR3 DNA follows: TGTGCCAGCAGCACAAACTTGGCGATCACGGCTTTCTTT.

This clonotype was seen a handful of times. This chain links TRBV7-9 with TRBJ1-1; unclear D gene. The germline gives CDR1 SEHNR, CDR2 FQNEAQ (reference sequence). This CDR3 contains 13 residues. V was trimmed by 8 bases and J by 6 bases, leaving 16 bases between them. The CDR3 DNA reads TGTGCCAGCTCGGGGTTAACAATAGCTGAAGCTTTCTTT. Residues: CASSGLTIAEAFF.

In nucleotides, the CDR3 is TGCGCCAGCAGTGAGTCCCGACTAGCGAGAAGGGATACGCAGTATTTT. It codes for CASSESRLARRDTQYF. This rearrangement joins TRBV10-1 to TRBJ2-3, with 8 bases identical to TRBD2. Losses at the gene ends were 0 bases for V and 6 bases for J; bases not matched to a gene: 8. CDR1 WNHNN and CDR2 SYGVQD come from the germline V gene (reference sequence). The CDR3 has 16 amino acids.

The chain employs TRBV12-3 or TRBV12-4 and TRBJ2-6, with D perhaps TRBD2 (7 bases). CDR3 size: 16 residues. V lost 3 bases, J lost 2 bases, and 11 bases lay in between. This CDR3 is CASSLRGGAGANVLTF. The CDR3, as DNA: TGTGCCAGCAGTTTGAGGGGGGGGGCTGGGGCCAACGTCCTGACTTTC.